This entry is about one TCR beta chain. Its antigen is unknown. These data originate in a study of T cell responses to AZD1222 COVID-19 vaccine. Study-wide points: Donors in the cohort were predominantly white British and more often female, and clonal diversity was possibly underestimated.

The CDR3 extends over 12 amino acids. Germline V lookup: CDR1 MNHEY, CDR2 SVGAGI. V dropped 7 bases and J dropped 6 bases, with 9 bases sitting between them. The protocol was immunoSEQ multiplex PCR, while the TCRdb copy is restricted to in-frame clones and leaves out a portion. The sample consists of 150,000 to 200,000 clones, about 91% of them appearing once. The input for sequencing was peripheral blood, taken 28 days after the second AZD1222 dose. The chain has TRBV6-5 and TRBJ2-2; perhaps TRBD1 as D (6 bases). The receptor comes from an adult who received the AZD1222 COVID-19 vaccine. In nucleotides, the CDR3 is TGTGCCAGCAATTCAGGGGCCGGGGAGCTGTTTTTT. Amino acids: CASNSGAGELFF.